This TCR beta chain was sequenced during a study of shared clonotypes between healthy human individuals. There are 14 residues in the CDR3. Germline V gene lookup returns CDR1 SNHLY and CDR2 FYNNEI. V lost 4 bases, J lost 3 bases, and 4 bases stayed unmatched. Study results and limitations: The genetic and exposure-history diversity represented was limited by few donors. Expectations were that clonotype sharing among donors would be affected by sequencing depth.

Regarding this clone: Its target is unknown. Other nucleotide sequences from this sample produce the same CDR3.

This table comes from immunoSEQ multiplex PCR, and its TCRdb copy is limited to in-frame clones, with some not included. Altogether 1,100,000 or so clones are present, 78% being singletons, with the ten largest covering under 0.65%. The clonotype originates from a man aged 18 to 29 in good health. Some clones in this sample may be carry-over from other donors' samples. Input material: memory CD4+ T cells from PBMCs. Subset denoted: CD45RA-negative fraction. The gene calls are TRBV2 and TRBJ2-3; 7 bases are shared with TRBD2. The DNA of the CDR3 is TGTGCCAGCAGTGTGGCGGGAGCAACAGATACGCAGTATTTT. This gives the protein CASSVAGATDTQYF. The full variable domain, rest sourced from reference TRBV2 and TRBJ2-3, is EPEVTQTPSHQVTQMGQEVILRCVPISNHLYFYWYRQILGQKVEFLVSFYNNEISEKSEIFDDQFSVERPDGSNFTLKIRSTKLEDSAMYFCASSVAGATDTQYFGPGTRLTVL.